Below, 3 T cell receptor beta chains from the same sample are listed, as sequenced in a study of blood T cell repertoires in COVID-19. Clones were read by immunoSEQ multiplex PCR, and TCRdb kept only the in-frame ones, dropping some. The sample comprises some 400,000 clones, roughly 77% of which are singletons, and around 1.1% rests with the top ten. The sample comprised peripheral blood. All receptors derive from a human donor with acute or convalescent COVID-19. The donor label of this sample is uncertain.

This clone was counted between two and nine times. This chain joins TRBV28 and TRBJ2-1; TRBD1 aligns across 9 bases. The V gene end was trimmed by 7 bases and the J gene end by 9 bases; junction bases not matched to a gene: 10. The CDR3 runs to 14 residues. Germline V lookup: CDR1 MDHEN, CDR2 SYDVKM. In DNA form, the CDR3 reads TGTGCCAGCATCGCCGGGACAGGGTTGAGTGAGCAGTTCTTC. It is translated as CASIAGTGLSEQFF.

V gene TRBV5-6 combines with J gene TRBJ2-1; 11 bases line up with TRBD2. The junction had 6 bases not matched to a gene; V was cut back by 3 bases and J by 1 base. CDR1 and CDR2 from the germline V gene are SGHDT and YYEEEE. The CDR3 loop spans 17 amino acids. The CDR3 coding sequence is TGTGCCAGCAGCTCTAGACTAGCGGGGATATCCTACAATGAGCAGTTCTTC. It is translated as CASSSRLAGISYNEQFF.

A few counts support this clone. The chain has TRBV7-8 and TRBJ2-5; D is unclear. Trimming took 5 bases from V and 4 from J, leaving 11 bases between them. Germline V CDR1 and CDR2: SGHVS, FQNEAQ. The CDR3 runs 13 residues. CDR3: CASSHEMRETQYF. The CDR3 DNA sequence: TGTGCCAGCAGCCATGAGATGCGAGAGACCCAGTACTTC.